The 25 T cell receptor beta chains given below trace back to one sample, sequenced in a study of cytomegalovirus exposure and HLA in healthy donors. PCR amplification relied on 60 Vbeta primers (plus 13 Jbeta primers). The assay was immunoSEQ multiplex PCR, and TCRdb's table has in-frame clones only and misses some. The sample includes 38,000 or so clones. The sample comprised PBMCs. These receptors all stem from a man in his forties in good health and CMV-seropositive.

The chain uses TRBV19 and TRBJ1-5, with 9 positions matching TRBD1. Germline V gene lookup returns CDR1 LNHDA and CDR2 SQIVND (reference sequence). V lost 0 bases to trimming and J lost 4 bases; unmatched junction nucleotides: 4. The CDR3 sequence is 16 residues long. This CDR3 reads CASSIDGTGINQPQHF. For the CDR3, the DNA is TGTGCCAGTAGTATAGACGGGACAGGGATAAATCAGCCCCAGCATTTT.

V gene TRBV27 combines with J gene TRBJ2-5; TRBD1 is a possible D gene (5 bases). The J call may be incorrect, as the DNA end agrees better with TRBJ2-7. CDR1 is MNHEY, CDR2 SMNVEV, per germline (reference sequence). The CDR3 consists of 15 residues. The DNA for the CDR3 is TGTGCCAGCAGTTTATCTGGGGCCCCAGGGTACGAGCAGTACTTC. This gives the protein CASSLSGAPGYEQYF.

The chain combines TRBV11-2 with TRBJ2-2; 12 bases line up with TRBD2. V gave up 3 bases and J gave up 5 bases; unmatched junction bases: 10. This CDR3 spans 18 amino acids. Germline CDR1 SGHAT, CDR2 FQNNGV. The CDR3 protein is CASSLSAGLAGFTGELFF. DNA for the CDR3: TGTGCCAGCAGCTTGAGTGCCGGACTAGCGGGATTTACCGGGGAGCTGTTTTTT.

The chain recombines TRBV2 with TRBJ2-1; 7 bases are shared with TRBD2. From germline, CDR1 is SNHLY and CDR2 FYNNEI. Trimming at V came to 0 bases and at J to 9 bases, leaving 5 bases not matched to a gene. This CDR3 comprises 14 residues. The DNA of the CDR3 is TGTGCCAGCAGTGAAGCTCTAGCGGCGCGTGAGCAGTTCTTC. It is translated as CASSEALAAREQFF.

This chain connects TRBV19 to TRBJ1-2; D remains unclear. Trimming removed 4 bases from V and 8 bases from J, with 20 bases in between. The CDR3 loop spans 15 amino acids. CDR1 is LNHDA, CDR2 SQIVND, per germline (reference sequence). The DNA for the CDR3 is TGTGCCAGTAGTACCCCCGAGGGCGGGCGTGGGGGCTACACCTTC. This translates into CASSTPEGGRGGYTF.

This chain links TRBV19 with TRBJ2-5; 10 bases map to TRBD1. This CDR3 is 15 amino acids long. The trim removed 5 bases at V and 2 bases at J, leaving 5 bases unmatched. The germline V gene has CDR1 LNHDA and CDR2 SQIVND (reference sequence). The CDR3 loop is CASSPRTGGQETQYF. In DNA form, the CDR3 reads TGTGCCAGTAGTCCCCGGACAGGGGGGCAAGAGACCCAGTACTTC.

CDR3 loop: CASSETGTGTEAFF. The CDR3 nucleotides read TGCGCCAGCAGCGAAACCGGGACAGGCACTGAAGCTTTCTTT. V usage is TRBV5-1 and J usage is TRBJ1-1; 8 bases align to TRBD1. The CDR3 covers 14 residues. Looked up from germline, CDR1 is SGHRS and CDR2 is YFSETQ. The V and J ends lost 4 bases and 4 bases, in that order; junction bases with no gene match: 6.

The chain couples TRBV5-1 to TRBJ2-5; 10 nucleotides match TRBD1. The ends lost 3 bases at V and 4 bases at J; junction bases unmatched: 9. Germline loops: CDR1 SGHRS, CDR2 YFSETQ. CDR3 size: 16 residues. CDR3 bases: TGCGCCAGCAGCTCGGGATCGGGACAGGGGTCAGAGACCCAGTACTTC. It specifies CASSSGSGQGSETQYF.

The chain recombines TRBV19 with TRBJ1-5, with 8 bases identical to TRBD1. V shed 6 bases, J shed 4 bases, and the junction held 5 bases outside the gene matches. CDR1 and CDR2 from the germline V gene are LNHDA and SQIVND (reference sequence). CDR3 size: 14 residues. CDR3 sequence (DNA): TGTGCCAGTAGACTTGGACAGGGTAATCAGCCCCAGCATTTT. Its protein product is CASRLGQGNQPQHF.

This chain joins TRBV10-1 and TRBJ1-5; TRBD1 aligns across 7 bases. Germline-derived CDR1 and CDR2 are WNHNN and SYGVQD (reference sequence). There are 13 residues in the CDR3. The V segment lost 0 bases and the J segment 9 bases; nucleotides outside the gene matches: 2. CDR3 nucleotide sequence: TGCGCCAGCAGTGAGTCGCAGGGGGTGCCCCAGCATTTT. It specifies CASSESQGVPQHF.

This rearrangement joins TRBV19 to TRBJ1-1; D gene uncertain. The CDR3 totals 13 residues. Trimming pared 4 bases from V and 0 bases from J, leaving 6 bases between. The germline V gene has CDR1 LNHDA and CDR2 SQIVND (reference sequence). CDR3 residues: CASSNYMNTEAFF. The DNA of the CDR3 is TGTGCCAGTAGTAACTACATGAACACTGAAGCTTTCTTT.

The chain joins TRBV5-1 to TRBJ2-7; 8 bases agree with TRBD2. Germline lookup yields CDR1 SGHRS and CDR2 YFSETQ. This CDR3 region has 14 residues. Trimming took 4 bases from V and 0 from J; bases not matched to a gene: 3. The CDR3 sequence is CASSPGGSSYEQYF. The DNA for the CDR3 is TGCGCCAGCAGCCCGGGGGGGTCCTCCTACGAGCAGTACTTC. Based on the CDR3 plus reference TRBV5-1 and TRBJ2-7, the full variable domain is KAGVTQTPRYLIKTRGQQVTLSCSPISGHRSVSWYQQTPGQGLQFLFEYFSETQRNKGNFPGRFSGRQFSNSRSEMNVSTLELGDSALYLCASSPGGSSYEQYFGPGTRLTVT.

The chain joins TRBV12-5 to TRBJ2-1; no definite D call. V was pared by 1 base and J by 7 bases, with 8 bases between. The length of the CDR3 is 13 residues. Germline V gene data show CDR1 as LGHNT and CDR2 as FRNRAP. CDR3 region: CASGLAPGNEQFF. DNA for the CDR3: TGTGCTAGTGGTTTGGCCCCGGGTAATGAGCAGTTCTTC.

The CDR3 here is CASSLEGSGYNEQFF. The CDR3 DNA is TGCGCCAGCAGCTTGGAAGGTAGCGGCTACAATGAGCAGTTCTTC. The chain has TRBV5-1 and TRBJ2-1; the D gene is possibly TRBD2 (6 bases). The CDR3 has 15 amino acids. In germline, CDR1 is SGHRS, CDR2 YFSETQ. Trimming left V 0 bases short and J 3 bases short, with 10 bases between.

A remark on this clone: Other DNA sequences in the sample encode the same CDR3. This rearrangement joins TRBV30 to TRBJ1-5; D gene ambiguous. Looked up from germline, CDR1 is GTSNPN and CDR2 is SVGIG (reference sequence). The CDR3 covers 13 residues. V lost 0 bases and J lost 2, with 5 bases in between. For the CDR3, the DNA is TGTGCCTGGAGTGTGTCCGGCAATCAGCCCCAGCATTTT. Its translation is CAWSVSGNQPQHF.

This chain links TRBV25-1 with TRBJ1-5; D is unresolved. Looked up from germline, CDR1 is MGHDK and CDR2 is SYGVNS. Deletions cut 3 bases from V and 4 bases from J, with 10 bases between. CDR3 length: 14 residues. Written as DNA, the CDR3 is TGTGCCAGCAGTGACGCGGGGTGGAATCAGCCCCAGCATTTT. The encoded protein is CASSDAGWNQPQHF.

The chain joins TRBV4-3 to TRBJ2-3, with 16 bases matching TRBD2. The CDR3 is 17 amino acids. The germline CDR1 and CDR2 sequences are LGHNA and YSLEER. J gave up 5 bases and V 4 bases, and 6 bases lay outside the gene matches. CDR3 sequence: CASSLGTSGRALDTQYF. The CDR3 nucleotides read TGCGCCAGCAGCCTGGGGACTAGCGGGAGGGCCCTAGATACGCAGTATTTT.

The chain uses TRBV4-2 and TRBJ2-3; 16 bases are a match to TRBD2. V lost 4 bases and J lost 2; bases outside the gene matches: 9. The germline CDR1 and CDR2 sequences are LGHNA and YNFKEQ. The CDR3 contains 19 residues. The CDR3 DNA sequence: TGTGCCAGCAGCCCCCTCGGGACTAGCGGGGGGGGTTCCACAGATACGCAGTATTTT. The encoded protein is CASSPLGTSGGGSTDTQYF.

In DNA, the CDR3 is TGTGCCAGCAGCTTAGGCCGGTCGCAAGGGGGCTTTGGCTACACCTTC. Its translation is CASSLGRSQGGFGYTF. The genes are TRBV13 and TRBJ1-2, with 7 nucleotides matching TRBD1. The CDR3 has 16 residues. J was trimmed by 7 bases and V by 0 bases; bases with no gene match: 11. Germline values: CDR1 PRHDT, CDR2 FYEKMQ (reference sequence).

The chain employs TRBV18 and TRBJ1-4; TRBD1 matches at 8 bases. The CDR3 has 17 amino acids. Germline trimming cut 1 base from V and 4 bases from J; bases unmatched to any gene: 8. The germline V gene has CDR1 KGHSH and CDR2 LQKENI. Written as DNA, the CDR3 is TGTGCCAGCTCACCACAGAACAGACAGGGGATTAATGAAAAACTGTTTTTT. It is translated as CASSPQNRQGINEKLFF.

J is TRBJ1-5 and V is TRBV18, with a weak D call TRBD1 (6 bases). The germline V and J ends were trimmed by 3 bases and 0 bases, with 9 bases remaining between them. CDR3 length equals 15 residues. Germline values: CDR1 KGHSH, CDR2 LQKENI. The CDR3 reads CASSPGGASNQPQHF. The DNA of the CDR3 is TGTGCCAGCTCACCGGGGGGGGCTAGCAATCAGCCCCAGCATTTT.

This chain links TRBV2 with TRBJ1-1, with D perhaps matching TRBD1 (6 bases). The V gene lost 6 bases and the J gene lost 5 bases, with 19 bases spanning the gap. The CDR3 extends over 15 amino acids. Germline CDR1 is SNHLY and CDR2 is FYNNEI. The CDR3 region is CASSAQQEGGTEAFF. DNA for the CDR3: TGTGCCAGCAGCGCACAACAGGAGGGGGGGACTGAAGCTTTCTTT.

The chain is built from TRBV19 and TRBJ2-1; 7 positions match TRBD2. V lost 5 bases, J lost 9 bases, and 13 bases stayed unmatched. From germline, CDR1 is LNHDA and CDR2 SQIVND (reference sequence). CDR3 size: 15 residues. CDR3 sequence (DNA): TGTGCCAGTAGTGACCTGACGGGAGGTAAACCTGAGCAGTTCTTC. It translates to CASSDLTGGKPEQFF.

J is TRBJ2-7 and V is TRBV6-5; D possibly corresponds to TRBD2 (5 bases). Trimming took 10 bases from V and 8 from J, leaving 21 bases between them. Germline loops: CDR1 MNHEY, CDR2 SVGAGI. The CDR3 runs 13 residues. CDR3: CATFHGLAKKQYF. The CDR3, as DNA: TGTGCCACATTTCACGGGCTAGCAAAAAAGCAGTACTTC.

CDR3 nucleotide sequence: TGTGCCAGCAGTGAAGGGTACGGACTAGCGGGAGGGAATGAGCAGTTCTTC. This gives the protein CASSEGYGLAGGNEQFF. The chain recombines TRBV6-1 with TRBJ2-1, with TRBD2 matching 15 bases. This CDR3 contains 17 residues. V dropped 1 base and J dropped 7; count of bases not matched to a gene: 5. Germline loops: CDR1 MNHNS, CDR2 SASEGT.